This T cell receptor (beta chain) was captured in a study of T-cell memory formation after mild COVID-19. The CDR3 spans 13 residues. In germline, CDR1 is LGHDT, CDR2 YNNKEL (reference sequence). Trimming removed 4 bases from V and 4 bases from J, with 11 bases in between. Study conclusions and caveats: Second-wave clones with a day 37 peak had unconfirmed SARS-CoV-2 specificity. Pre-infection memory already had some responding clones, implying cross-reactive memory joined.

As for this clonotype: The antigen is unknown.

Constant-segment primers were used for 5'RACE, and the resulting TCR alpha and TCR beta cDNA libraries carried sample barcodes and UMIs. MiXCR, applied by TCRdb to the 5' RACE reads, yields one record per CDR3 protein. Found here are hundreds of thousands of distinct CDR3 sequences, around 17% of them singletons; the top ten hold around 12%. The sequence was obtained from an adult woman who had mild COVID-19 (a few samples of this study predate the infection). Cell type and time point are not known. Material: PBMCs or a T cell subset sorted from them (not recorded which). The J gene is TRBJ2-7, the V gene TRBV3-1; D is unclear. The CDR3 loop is CASSPPNSYEQYF. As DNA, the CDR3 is TGTGCCAGCAGCCCCCCCAATTCGTACGAGCAGTACTTC.